The T cell receptor beta chain under discussion was sequenced for a study of T cells in tuberculosis. Study findings and constraints: A GMM-specific repertoire classifier reached 85% to 90% accuracy, AUROC about 0.87.

Comment on this clone: Antigen unknown.

Assay: immunoSEQ multiplex PCR; the TCRdb copy retains only in-frame clones and omits some. The profile shows roughly 34,000 clones, about nine tenths of them singletons. V was clipped by 4 bases and J by 8 bases; unmatched bases: 11. Germline values: CDR1 SGHRS, CDR2 YFSETQ. The CDR3 consists of 15 residues. The V call is TRBV5-1, the J call TRBJ2-1; TRBD2 agrees at 8 bases. The sample consisted of PBMCs. The sequence derives from a donor between 10 and 35 years old with latent tuberculosis or without tuberculosis infection. Some clones in this sample may be carry-over from other donors' samples. The CDR3 nucleotides read TGCGCCAGCAGCGAGACCAGCGGGAGTAATGATGAGCAGTTCTTC. This sequence encodes CASSETSGSNDEQFF.